Below, one T cell receptor (beta chain) is given with its context. The V end was cut by 1 base, the J end by 8 bases, with 5 bases between. This CDR3 has 11 amino acids. Germline CDR1 and CDR2: LNHNV and YYDKDF (reference sequence). These data are taken from a study of CD8 T cells in Susac syndrome. Reverse transcription of roughly 0.45 to 1 ug RNA was carried out with random hexamers. A single record per CDR3 protein comes from TCRdb applying MiXCR to the immunoSEQ multiplex PCR reads. The table has a few hundred thousand distinct CDR3 sequences, about 95% seen once; the top ten hold about 0.15%. The origin of this receptor is a human donor with Susac syndrome. The specimen was CD4+ T cells from PBMCs. The gene calls are TRBV15 and TRBJ1-1; unclear D gene. The CDR3 reads CATSRGWEAFF. For the CDR3, the DNA is TGTGCCACCAGCAGAGGATGGGAAGCTTTCTTT.